Following are 10 T cell receptor beta chains from one sample sequenced in a study of blood T cell repertoires in COVID-19 (dated by TCRdb to 2020 to 2022). Libraries were constructed by the immunoSEQ multiplex PCR assay. In TCRdb, the immuneACCESS table is reduced to in-frame sequences with V and J assigned. These tables do not hold every clone; where another copy was compared, an unresolved V gene accounts for under half, and the others remain unexplained. This sample lists about 260,000 clones; about 82% were detected once. In total, the top ten clones hold roughly 2% of the sample. The specimen sequenced was PBMCs or T cells enriched from blood (not recorded which). These receptors originate from a woman aged 45-65 years who had recovered from COVID-19.

This sequence joins TRBV27 and TRBJ2-5; 9 positions agree with TRBD1. V trimming: 4 bases; J trimming: 2 bases; junction bases outside the gene matches: 8. Looked up from germline, CDR1 is MNHEY and CDR2 is SMNVEV (reference sequence). The CDR3 is made up of 16 amino acids. CDR3 DNA sequence: TGTGCCAGCAGTTCAAAGACAGGGGGGGATCAAGAGACCCAGTACTTC. Amino acid sequence: CASSSKTGGDQETQYF.

V gene TRBV7-2 combines with J gene TRBJ2-4, with D possibly TRBD2 on 6 matching bases. Germline assignment: CDR1 SGHTA and CDR2 FQGNSA. This CDR3 is 14 amino acids long. V lost 3 bases to trimming and J lost 2 bases, with 8 bases between them. For the CDR3, the DNA is TGTGCCAGCAGCTTGGGGGGAACCAAAAACATTCAGTACTTC. This sequence encodes CASSLGGTKNIQYF. The full variable domain, completed using reference TRBV7-2 and TRBJ2-4, is GAGVSQSPSNKVTEKGKDVELRCDPISGHTALYWYRQSLGQGLEFLIYFQGNSAPDKSGLPSDRFSAERTGGSVSTLTIQRTQQEDSAVYLCASSLGGTKNIQYFGAGTRLSVL.

The J gene is TRBJ1-6, the V gene TRBV6-5; 7 bases align to TRBD1. CDR3 length: 14 amino acids. Looked up from germline, CDR1 is MNHEY and CDR2 is SVGAGI. V lost 6 bases to trimming and J lost 10 bases; unmatched junction nucleotides: 9. The CDR3 spells CASRPDRDLSPLHF. DNA for the CDR3: TGTGCCAGCAGACCCGACAGGGACTTGTCACCCCTCCACTTT.

The CDR3 bases are TGCGCCAGCAGATACAGGGGTTACTACGATTCCCTACTACTCGGGACCCCCCGGGGCTATGGCTACACCTTC. Protein: CASRYRGYYDSLLLGTPRGYGYTF. The chain recombines TRBV5-1 with TRBJ1-2; 7 bases fit TRBD1. Germline loops: CDR1 SGHRS, CDR2 YFSETQ. This CDR3 has 24 amino acids. With V trimmed by 5 bases and J by 4 bases, 38 bases remained unmatched.

A single count supports this clone. The chain combines TRBV2 with TRBJ1-2; possibly TRBD1 for D (6 bases). Germline V gene data show CDR1 as SNHLY and CDR2 as FYNNEI. The V end was cut by 4 bases, the J end by 6 bases, with 18 bases between. The CDR3 consists of 15 residues. CDR3 residues: CASSGTVFRRDGYTF. In DNA form, the CDR3 reads TGTGCCAGCAGTGGGACAGTATTTAGAAGGGATGGCTACACCTTC.

This clone was seen only once. The chain has TRBV5-8 and TRBJ2-3, with TRBD2 as a possible D gene (6 bases). This CDR3 is 14 amino acids long. Germline assignment: CDR1 SGHTS and CDR2 YDEGEE. V was trimmed by 0 bases and J by 12 bases, leaving 17 bases between them. The DNA of the CDR3 is TGTGCCAGCAGCTTGGCCAATCCTCCGACTAGTCAGTATTTT. It specifies CASSLANPPTSQYF.

The chain has TRBV5-1 and TRBJ1-1; D is possibly TRBD1 (6 bases). The CDR3 runs 17 residues. V was trimmed by 3 bases and J by 0 bases, leaving 18 bases between them. CDR1 is SGHRS, CDR2 YFSETQ, per germline. In DNA form, the CDR3 reads TGCGCCAGCAGCTCCATTTCGGACAGTACCTTGAACACTGAAGCTTTCTTT. Residues: CASSSISDSTLNTEAFF.

The V gene is TRBV27, the J gene TRBJ2-3; D unresolved. The germline gives CDR1 MNHEY, CDR2 SMNVEV (reference sequence). V shed 5 bases and J shed 0 bases, with 12 bases lying between them. The CDR3 is 15 residues long. The CDR3 region is CASSPSGTSTDTQYF. For the CDR3, the DNA is TGTGCCAGCAGTCCTTCAGGAACTAGCACAGATACGCAGTATTTT.

The chain joins TRBV28 to TRBJ2-1; D might be TRBD2 (5 bases). The CDR3 is made up of 14 amino acids. The germline V gene encodes CDR1 MDHEN and CDR2 SYDVKM. V lost 2 bases to trimming and J lost 3 bases, with 8 bases between them. CDR3 DNA sequence: TGTGCCAGCAGTTTAGGTGGGAGCTACAATGAGCAGTTCTTC. Protein: CASSLGGSYNEQFF.

Here the CDR3 DNA reads TGTGCCAGCAGTTACGGAGGGGACAATGAGCAGTTCTTC. It is translated as CASSYGGDNEQFF. V gene TRBV6-2 or TRBV6-3 combines with J gene TRBJ2-1, with D possibly matching TRBD2 (6 bases). With 2 bases removed from V and 5 bases from J, the gap between germline ends came to 7 bases. There are 13 residues in the CDR3. Germline lookup yields CDR1 MNHEY and CDR2 SVGEGT.